This T cell receptor beta chain was recovered during a study of CD8+ T cells in alopecia areata. cDNA prepared by RNA extraction and subsequent reverse transcription served as the template for sequencing. Assay: immunoSEQ multiplex PCR; the TCRdb copy retains only in-frame clones and omits some. Of approximately 180,000 clones in the sample, 59% were seen once. The study team obtained lesional scalp punch biopsies and peripheral blood from alopecia areata patients. The germline V gene has CDR1 ENHRY and CDR2 SYGVKD. Trimming cost V 7 bases and J 5 bases, with 14 bases left between them. The CDR3 sequence is 13 residues long.

This specimen was CD4+ T cells sorted from blood, taken at week 0. J is TRBJ1-2 and V is TRBV10-3; no reliable D call. The TCR sequence derives from a human donor with alopecia areata. The CDR3 sequence is CAITRNREYGYTF. Here the CDR3 DNA reads TGTGCCATCACCCGGAACAGAGAGTATGGCTACACCTTC.